This entry lists 24 T cell receptor beta chains sequenced from one sample in a study of regulatory T cells in long-lasting Graves disease. Stated time point: persistent/refractory GD, antithyroid drugs over 5 years with positive TRAb. Preparation of the TCR library used RNA extracted from PBMCs. Arm-PCR of CDR3 regions and iRepertoire HTBI primers were the basis on which TCR beta libraries were built. Each CDR3 protein is one row after TCRdb ran MiXCR on the multiplex PCR reads. The table shows some 440,000 distinct CDR3 sequences, with about 20% occurring only once. Specimen: peripheral blood mononuclear cells (PBMCs), collected when the disease was refractory, from a patient treated with antithyroid drugs. The source is a female donor with Graves disease.

V usage is TRBV6-5 and J usage is TRBJ1-2; 10 bases are a match to TRBD1. Trimming removed 3 bases from V and 6 bases from J; junction bases left unmatched: 7. CDR1 is MNHEY, CDR2 SVGAGI, per germline. CDR3 length: 15 amino acids. The CDR3 loop is CASSYSDRGRNGYTF. DNA for the CDR3: TGTGCCAGCAGTTATTCGGACAGGGGGAGGAATGGCTACACCTTC.

This clonotype was observed many times. The chain has TRBV6-1 and TRBJ2-7; tentative D call: TRBD1 (5 bases). Germline loops: CDR1 MNHNS, CDR2 SASEGT. This CDR3 is built from 11 residues. V lost 8 bases to trimming and J lost 4 bases, with 9 bases between them. The CDR3 here is CASGSGYEQYF. In DNA, the CDR3 is TGTGCCAGCGGATCAGGGTACGAGCAGTACTTC.

This clonotype appeared many times. V and J are TRBV29-1 and TRBJ2-7, with D hard to call. CDR1 is SQVTM and CDR2 is ANQGSEA in the germline V gene. V was pared by 4 bases and J by 3 bases, with 10 bases between. The CDR3 covers 12 residues. The CDR3 coding sequence is TGCAGCGTTGTGGGCTCCCGCTACGAGCAGTACTTC. Protein sequence: CSVVGSRYEQYF.

The chain combines TRBV29-1 with TRBJ2-2; D gene uncertain. The CDR3 length is 13 residues. Trimming left V 4 bases short and J 2 bases short, with 8 bases between. Germline values: CDR1 SQVTM, CDR2 ANQGSEA. The CDR3 here is CSVGGYNTGELFF. The CDR3 DNA is TGCAGCGTTGGTGGGTACAACACCGGGGAGCTGTTTTTT.

In its sample, this clonotype was seen a few times. The gene calls are TRBV12-3 or TRBV12-4 and TRBJ2-6, with D maybe TRBD2 (6 bases). Between the trimmed V and J ends, which lost 9 bases and 0 bases, there was a span of 15 bases. The CDR3 runs to 16 residues. CDR3 amino acids: CASTGTSASGANVLTF. CDR3 nucleotide sequence: TGTGCCAGTACTGGGACTTCAGCCTCTGGGGCCAACGTCCTGACTTTC.

This clonotype was seen many times. This rearrangement joins TRBV20-1 to TRBJ2-7; 14 bases agree with TRBD2. This CDR3 is 15 amino acids long. The germline V gene has CDR1 DFQATT and CDR2 SNEGSKA (reference sequence). The ends lost 1 base at V and 4 bases at J; junction bases unmatched: 3. The CDR3 here is CSARVGLAGEYEQYF. The CDR3 coding sequence is TGCAGTGCTAGAGTGGGACTAGCGGGAGAGTACGAGCAGTACTTC.

The chain recombines TRBV20-1 with TRBJ2-5, with TRBD2 matching over 10 bases. Germline V gene data show CDR1 as DFQATT and CDR2 as SNEGSKA (reference sequence). V shed 6 bases and J 5 bases; nucleotides not matched to a gene: 6. There are 13 residues in the CDR3. The CDR3 protein is CSAPSGRRETQYF. The CDR3 bases are TGCAGTGCCCCTAGCGGGAGAAGGGAGACCCAGTACTTC.

V and J are TRBV18 and TRBJ2-1; D unresolved. V was pared by 3 bases and J by 2 bases, with 11 bases between. The CDR3 totals 15 residues. The germline gives CDR1 KGHSH, CDR2 LQKENI. The CDR3 loop reads CASSPARRTYNEQFF. CDR3 sequence (DNA): TGTGCCAGCTCACCGGCGCGGCGGACCTACAATGAGCAGTTCTTC.

This rearrangement joins TRBV6-1 to TRBJ2-7; TRBD1 might be the D (6 bases). The CDR3 sequence is 10 residues long. In germline, CDR1 is MNHNS, CDR2 SASEGT. V shed 7 bases and J shed 10 bases, with 11 bases lying between them. Here the CDR3 DNA reads TGTGCCAGCACCCAGGGGAGACAGTACTTC. This encodes CASTQGRQYF.

This clonotype has at least ten counts. J is TRBJ1-2 and V is TRBV29-1; the match to TRBD1 covers 8 bases. The CDR3 spans 17 residues. V lost 0 bases to trimming and J lost 5 bases; unmatched junction nucleotides: 14. CDR1 SQVTM and CDR2 ANQGSEA come from the germline V gene. Here the CDR3 reads CSVEDQDSTGVRYGYTF. CDR3 in DNA: TGCAGCGTTGAAGATCAGGACTCGACAGGGGTGAGGTATGGCTACACCTTC. Full variable domain (rest looked up from reference TRBV29-1 and TRBJ1-2): SAVISQKPSRDICQRGTSLTIQCQVDSQVTMMFWYRQQPGQSLTLIATANQGSEATYESGFVIDKFPISRPNLTFSTLTVSNMSPEDSSIYLCSVEDQDSTGVRYGYTFGSGTRLTVV.

In its sample, this clonotype was seen many times. The DNA is omitted, as the CDR3 cannot be located on it reliably, and the CDR3 follows TCRdb's listing. The chain links TRBV12-3 or TRBV12-4 to TRBJ1-1. Inclusive of both ends, the CDR3 amounts to 13 amino acids. The CDR3 region is CASSFGSGGRAFF.

This clonotype has just a few counts. The V gene is TRBV4-1, the J gene TRBJ2-7; D not resolved. The V end was cut by 4 bases, the J end by 6 bases, with 19 bases between. The CDR3 runs to 15 residues. The germline V gene encodes CDR1 MGHRA and CDR2 YSYEKL. The CDR3 DNA reads TGCGCCAGCAGCCCAGTGCCAGCAACTTATCCCGAGCAGTACTTC. Its translation: CASSPVPATYPEQYF.

This clonotype was counted between two and nine times. The chain recombines TRBV30 with TRBJ1-1; 7 nucleotides agree with TRBD1. The junction had 3 bases not matched to a gene; V was cut back by 2 bases and J by 3 bases. The length of the CDR3 is 13 residues. Germline V gene data show CDR1 as GTSNPN and CDR2 as SVGIG (reference sequence). In DNA form, the CDR3 reads TGTGCCTGGAGTCTCCAGGGGGACACTGAAGCTTTCTTT. This translates into CAWSLQGDTEAFF.

This clonotype was counted many times. In DNA, the CDR3 is TGTGCCAGCAGCTTGGAACAGATCTCGAACACTGAAGCTTTCTTT. Encoded protein: CASSLEQISNTEAFF. The V and J genes are TRBV5-8 and TRBJ1-1; D is undetermined. The CDR3 runs to 15 residues. Trimming removed 0 bases at V and 1 base at J, with 10 bases between. Germline V lookup: CDR1 SGHTS, CDR2 YDEGEE.

The sample holds many counts of this clonotype. The chain employs TRBV6-2 or TRBV6-3 and TRBJ2-7; D gene uncertain. CDR1 and CDR2 (germline): MNHEY, SVGEGT. This CDR3 spans 11 amino acids. V shed 7 bases and J shed 1 base, with 5 bases lying between them. The CDR3 is CASTESYEQYF. The CDR3 DNA reads TGTGCCAGCACCGAGTCCTACGAGCAGTACTTC.

This clonotype was seen only a few times. This rearrangement joins TRBV3-1 to TRBJ2-2; 8 nucleotides match TRBD2. The germline CDR1 and CDR2 sequences are LGHDT and YNNKEL (reference sequence). Trimming took 6 bases from V and 8 from J; bases not matched to a gene: 8. The CDR3 length is 14 residues. The CDR3 DNA follows: TGTGCCAGCAGTTCCGGGACTAGGTCGGGGGAGCTGTTTTTT. Translating it yields CASSSGTRSGELFF.

This clonotype was detected ten times or more. V is TRBV7-2 and J is TRBJ2-7; the match to TRBD1 covers 10 bases. V dropped 5 bases and J dropped 3; count of bases not matched to a gene: 10. Germline V gene lookup returns CDR1 SGHTA and CDR2 FQGNSA. The CDR3 is 16 amino acids. CDR3 sequence reads: CASSRWTGGKNYEQYF. The CDR3 DNA follows: TGTGCCAGCAGCCGCTGGACAGGGGGAAAGAACTACGAGCAGTACTTC. Variable domain in full (rest from reference TRBV7-2 and TRBJ2-7): GAGVSQSPSNKVTEKGKDVELRCDPISGHTALYWYRQSLGQGLEFLIYFQGNSAPDKSGLPSDRFSAERTGGSVSTLTIQRTQQEDSAVYLCASSRWTGGKNYEQYFGPGTRLTVT.

This clonotype has a count of ten or more. The V and J genes are TRBV30 and TRBJ2-4; D uncertain. The CDR3 has 12 residues. V was cut by 3 bases and J by 6 bases, with 9 bases left in between. Germline V CDR1 and CDR2: GTSNPN, SVGIG (reference sequence). CDR3 in DNA: TGTGCCTGGAGGGGAATGGGAAACATTCAGTACTTC. Protein product: CAWRGMGNIQYF.

The rearrangement uses TRBV28 and TRBJ2-3; D is perhaps TRBD1 (6 bases). The germline V gene has CDR1 MDHEN and CDR2 SYDVKM. V gave up 4 bases and J gave up 3 bases, with 17 bases separating them. The CDR3 runs 16 residues. The CDR3 coding sequence is TGTGCCAGCAGTTCTAACCGACAGGTCACGACAGATACGCAGTATTTT. It translates to CASSSNRQVTTDTQYF.

V usage is TRBV9 and J usage is TRBJ2-4; D call uncertain. The CDR3 is made up of 15 amino acids. Trimming pared 2 bases from V and 6 bases from J, leaving 15 bases between. Germline values: CDR1 SGDLS, CDR2 YYNGEE. The CDR3 bases are TGTGCCAGCAGCGTCGGCCCCACGTCCCCAAACATTCAGTACTTC. It yields the protein CASSVGPTSPNIQYF.

This clonotype appeared many times. V usage is TRBV13 and J usage is TRBJ1-2; tentatively, D is TRBD1 (6 bases). V lost 6 bases and J 6 bases, leaving 14 bases between the germline ends. The CDR3 consists of 13 residues. The germline CDR1 and CDR2 sequences are PRHDT and FYEKMQ (reference sequence). The CDR3 loop reads CASSYRAMDGYTF. CDR3 nucleotides: TGTGCCAGCAGTTACAGGGCAATGGATGGCTACACCTTC.

Many counts were recorded for this clonotype. The J gene is TRBJ1-1, the V gene TRBV19; no clear D. Germline V gene sequence: CDR1 LNHDA, CDR2 SQIVND (reference sequence). The V and J ends lost 4 bases and 8 bases respectively, with 11 bases between them. The CDR3 has 12 amino acids. The CDR3 region is CASSTWTAEAFF. The CDR3 DNA sequence: TGTGCCAGTAGTACCTGGACTGCGGAAGCTTTCTTT. The full variable domain, rest sourced from reference TRBV19 and TRBJ1-1, is DGGITQSPKYLFRKEGQNVTLSCEQNLNHDAMYWYRQDPGQGLRLIYYSQIVNDFQKGDIAEGYSVSREKKESFPLTVTSAQKNPTAFYLCASSTWTAEAFFGQGTRLTVV.

In its sample, this clonotype was seen a few times. The chain recombines TRBV19 with TRBJ2-7; D is uncertain. V lost 4 bases and J lost 4, with 11 bases in between. In germline, CDR1 is LNHDA, CDR2 SQIVND (reference sequence). The CDR3 consists of 13 residues. The CDR3: CASSTMRGYEQYF. The CDR3 DNA follows: TGTGCCAGTAGTACCATGAGAGGATACGAGCAGTACTTC.

The gene calls are TRBV29-1 and TRBJ1-2; D not resolved. The CDR3 spans 12 residues. The germline CDR1 and CDR2 sequences are SQVTM and ANQGSEA. The V end lost 7 bases, the J end lost 2 bases, and 11 bases lay between the germline ends. Here the CDR3 DNA reads TGCAGCGCCCTGCTGGAAAACTATGGCTACACCTTC. Translated, it gives CSALLENYGYTF.